The rows below give T cell receptor beta chains drawn from one sample of a study of regulatory T cells in long-lasting Graves disease. TCRdb itself ran the multiplex PCR reads through MiXCR, one entry per CDR3 protein. The sample gives hundreds of thousands of distinct CDR3 sequences, around a fifth of which show up once; around 12% is in the top ten. The material sequenced was peripheral blood mononuclear cells (PBMCs), taken when the disease was refractory, from a patient treated with antithyroid drugs. The receptors stem from a female donor with Graves disease. Each CDR3 is given with its conserved first and last residue.

>TRBJ2-4|TRBV14
CASSQGAAQYF
>TRBJ1-2|TRBV28
CASSSRYGYTF
>TRBJ2-2|TRBV2
CASSFRTMNTGELFF
>TRBJ1-2|TRBV30
CAWRGTGYYGYTF
>TRBJ1-1|TRBV10-3
CASLSPGQENTEAFF
>TRBJ2-2|TRBV7-3
CASSRAGSITTGELFF
>TRBJ2-7|TRBV6-2/TRBV6-3
CASSYGRGTYEQYF
>TRBJ2-2|TRBV7-3
CASSLSNGRGELFF
>TRBJ1-4|TRBV25-1
CASSERLTNEKLFF
>TRBJ1-1|TRBV3-1
CASSQRQGEGAFF
>TRBJ2-5|TRBV20-1
CSAKRWETQYF
>TRBJ1-6|TRBV19
CASSATVGSPLHF
>TRBJ1-1|TRBV11-3
CASSYPSTGTEAFF
>TRBJ2-5|TRBV7-6
CASSFVLSSGSQETQYF
>TRBJ1-3|TRBV6-2/TRBV6-3
CASRSYSGNTIYF
>TRBJ1-3|TRBV10-3
CAVQTGNTIYF
>TRBJ2-5|TRBV4-3
CASSQDQGEVTQYF
>TRBJ1-5|TRBV28
CASKEGAAFQPQHF
>TRBJ2-7|TRBV13
CASSAVGATAYEQYF
>TRBJ1-2|TRBV7-2
CASSSGEGARGYTF
>TRBJ1-1|TRBV19
CASSISGQSDDTEAFF
>TRBJ1-2|TRBV24-1
CATSDPGQSSNYGYTF
>TRBJ2-5|TRBV7-3
CAGSLRGQETQYF
>TRBJ2-6|TRBV28
CASSLRRGRTLSGANVLTF
>TRBJ2-7|TRBV19
CASSKDSSYERYF
>TRBJ2-7|TRBV7-2
CASSSDFSYEQYF
>TRBJ1-2|TRBV28
CASSTGQGHGDYGYTF
>TRBJ2-5|TRBV18
CASSPTRPGETQYF
>TRBJ1-1|TRBV7-2
CASSPWTGATMNTEAFF